The 13 T cell receptor beta chains below all came from one sample that was sequenced in a study of T cell responses to AZD1222 COVID-19 vaccine. Here immunoSEQ multiplex PCR was the method, and the copy in TCRdb shows in-frame clones only, minus some. The data show under 150,000 clones, with 92% seen just once and roughly 9.9% held by the top ten. The specimen was peripheral blood, collected 28 days after the second AZD1222 dose. These receptors were obtained from an adult who received the AZD1222 COVID-19 vaccine.

This chain uses TRBV18 with TRBJ2-1; no definite D call. Per germline, CDR1 KGHSH and CDR2 LQKENI. The V gene lost 5 bases and the J gene lost 8 bases, with 16 bases spanning the gap. The CDR3 is 14 amino acids. The CDR3 spells CASSTKDHGDEQFF. The CDR3 bases are TGTGCCAGCTCAACGAAGGACCACGGCGATGAGCAGTTCTTC.

The chain recombines TRBV28 with TRBJ1-2; 7 nucleotides match TRBD1. Germline V lookup: CDR1 MDHEN, CDR2 SYDVKM. The trim removed 5 bases at V and 0 bases at J, leaving 9 bases unmatched. The CDR3 length is 16 residues. The CDR3 protein is CASSLSRDSTNYGYTF. CDR3 DNA: TGTGCCAGCAGTCTAAGCCGGGACAGTACTAACTATGGCTACACCTTC.

The chain couples TRBV6-6 to TRBJ1-2; the match to TRBD1 covers 9 bases. The V segment lost 5 bases and the J segment 3 bases; nucleotides outside the gene matches: 13. CDR1 MNHNY and CDR2 SVGAGI come from the germline V gene (reference sequence). This CDR3 is built from 17 residues. DNA for the CDR3: TGTGCCAGCAGTCTGACCCAACAGGGGGCGTCGGACTATGGCTACACCTTC. Translated, it gives CASSLTQQGASDYGYTF.

This chain uses TRBV5-4 with TRBJ1-5; D is unclear. The ends were cut back, 0 bases at V and 6 bases at J, with 13 bases in the middle. This CDR3 contains 15 residues. The germline V gene has CDR1 SGHNT and CDR2 YYREEE (reference sequence). The chain's CDR3 is CASSLGSGVGQPQHF. CDR3 DNA sequence: TGTGCCAGCAGCTTGGGTTCTGGGGTGGGTCAGCCCCAGCATTTT.

The V and J genes are TRBV11-2 and TRBJ1-2; no clear D. The CDR3 totals 13 residues. CDR1 and CDR2 (germline): SGHAT, FQNNGV. The V gene lost 0 bases and the J gene lost 5 bases, with 7 bases spanning the gap. The CDR3 nucleotides read TGTGCCAGCAGCTTAGACCCGGGGTATGGCTACACCTTC. Protein product: CASSLDPGYGYTF.

The chain employs TRBV11-2 and TRBJ1-6, with 7 positions matching TRBD1. Germline CDR1 SGHAT, CDR2 FQNNGV. The CDR3 totals 16 residues. Trimming at V came to 5 bases and at J to 0 bases, leaving 4 bases not matched to a gene. As DNA, the CDR3 is TGTGCCAGCAGCCGGGGACAGAGCTCCTATAATTCACCCCTCCACTTT. Its translation is CASSRGQSSYNSPLHF.

The chain is built from TRBV5-6 and TRBJ2-1; D tentatively reads TRBD1 or TRBD2 (5 bases each). From germline, CDR1 is SGHDT and CDR2 YYEEEE. Trimming left V 0 bases short and J 6 bases short, with 13 bases between. The CDR3 loop spans 15 amino acids. CDR3 coding DNA: TGTGCCAGCAGCTTGGACGGGGCAGGGTTCAATGAGCAGTTCTTC. As protein: CASSLDGAGFNEQFF.

The rearrangement uses TRBV7-3 and TRBJ2-7; D ambiguous. The CDR3 spans 12 residues. From germline, CDR1 is SGHTA and CDR2 FQGTGA. The CDR3 coding sequence is TGTGCCAGCAGCCACCTAAGTCCAGCCAGCGTCGTC. It yields the protein CASSHLSPASVV.

The chain recombines TRBV25-1 with TRBJ1-2; 9 nucleotides match TRBD1. Losses at the gene ends were 4 bases for V and 5 bases for J; bases not matched to a gene: 8. This CDR3 comprises 15 residues. The germline CDR1 and CDR2 sequences are MGHDK and SYGVNS. CDR3 coding DNA: TGTGCCAGCAGTGTTGGGACAGGGAGGACTTATGGCTACACCTTC. Encoded protein: CASSVGTGRTYGYTF.

This clone appeared once. The chain couples TRBV18 to TRBJ1-2; D is undetermined. Germline V lookup: CDR1 KGHSH, CDR2 LQKENI. V lost 3 bases and J lost 0, with 17 bases in between. The CDR3 contains 17 residues. CDR3 sequence reads: CASSPSAELLANYGYTF. DNA for the CDR3: TGTGCCAGCTCACCGTCCGCTGAGTTGCTAGCTAACTATGGCTACACCTTC.

The chain has TRBV3-1 (or the pseudogene TRBV3-2) and TRBJ1-2; D unresolved. The CDR3 consists of 11 residues. Germline V gives CDR1 LGHDT, CDR2 YNNKEL (reference sequence). Deletions cut 1 base from V and 8 bases from J, with 5 bases between. The CDR3 protein is CASSQATGYTF. CDR3 DNA: TGTGCCAGCAGCCAAGCCACGGGCTACACCTTC.

The genes are TRBV27 and TRBJ2-1; a weak D match, TRBD2 (5 bases). Germline V gene data show CDR1 as MNHEY and CDR2 as SMNVEV (reference sequence). V lost 4 bases to trimming and J lost 9 bases, with 13 bases between them. This CDR3 is 13 amino acids long. CDR3 bases: TGTGCCAGCAGTTACGGGGTAAGAGGTGAGCAGTTCTTC. Its translation is CASSYGVRGEQFF.

The gene calls are TRBV9 and TRBJ2-3; D might be TRBD1 or TRBD2, each matching 5 bases. Trimming stripped 5 bases from V and 4 bases from J, with 11 bases between. Germline lookup yields CDR1 SGDLS and CDR2 YYNGEE. This CDR3 is 13 amino acids long. CDR3 DNA: TGTGCCAGCAGAGGGGCCGGGGCAGATACGCAGTATTTT. Encoded protein: CASRGAGADTQYF.